The rows below give T cell receptor beta chains drawn from one sample of a study of blood T cell repertoires in COVID-19. TCRdb keeps only in-frame clones here, not all; method: immunoSEQ multiplex PCR. The data hold tens of thousands of clones, with about four fifths observed a single time. The sequencing input was peripheral blood. The receptors originated from a middle-aged man with active or convalescent COVID-19. CDR3s include the opening cysteine and the closing phenylalanine or tryptophan. D genes are given only for firm matches. Clone size is shown for a subset of rows, as once, few, many or a class of expanded clone.

v_call: TRBV7-2
j_call: TRBJ2-5
d_call: TRBD2
clone_size: -
cdr3_aa: CASSLNSGTEETQYF
cdr3_nt: TGTGCCAGCAGCCTAAACAGCGGGACGGAAGAGACCCAGTACTTC

v_call: TRBV5-1
j_call: TRBJ2-1
d_call: TRBD2
clone_size: -
cdr3_aa: CASSFASGATNEQFF
cdr3_nt: TGCGCCAGCAGCTTCGCTAGCGGGGCGACCAATGAGCAGTTCTTC

v_call: TRBV19
j_call: TRBJ2-7
d_call: TRBD1
clone_size: -
cdr3_aa: CASSQGAPGEQYF
cdr3_nt: TGTGCCAGTAGTCAGGGGGCGCCGGGCGAGCAGTACTTC

v_call: TRBV27
j_call: TRBJ2-1
d_call: TRBD2
clone_size: -
cdr3_aa: CASSLWSRPSGGAYNEQFF
cdr3_nt: TGTGCCAGCAGTTTATGGAGTAGGCCTAGCGGGGGGGCATACAATGAGCAGTTCTTC

v_call: TRBV28
j_call: TRBJ2-3
d_call: TRBD2
clone_size: -
cdr3_aa: CASSHQGLAGKDTQYF
cdr3_nt: TGTGCCAGCAGTCACCAGGGACTAGCGGGGAAAGATACGCAGTATTTT

v_call: TRBV28
j_call: TRBJ2-3
d_call: TRBD2
clone_size: -
cdr3_aa: CASSLGLAGDTQYF
cdr3_nt: TGTGCCAGCAGTTTAGGGCTAGCGGGGGATACGCAGTATTTT

v_call: TRBV2
j_call: TRBJ2-5
d_call: -
clone_size: few
cdr3_aa: CASRAGETQYF
cdr3_nt: TGTGCCAGCCGGGCGGGGGAGACCCAGTACTTC

v_call: TRBV7-9
j_call: TRBJ2-3
d_call: -
clone_size: -
cdr3_aa: CASSLDRETDTQYF
cdr3_nt: TGTGCCAGCAGCTTAGATCGGGAAACAGATACGCAGTATTTT

v_call: TRBV27
j_call: TRBJ2-1
d_call: -
clone_size: -
cdr3_aa: CASSLLQGPAYEQFF
cdr3_nt: TGTGCCAGCAGTTTATTGCAGGGGCCCGCCTATGAGCAGTTCTTC

v_call: TRBV3-1/TRBV3-2
j_call: TRBJ2-1
d_call: -
clone_size: -
cdr3_aa: CASSRGENEQFF
cdr3_nt: TGTGCCAGCAGCCGTGGGGAGAATGAGCAGTTCTTC

v_call: TRBV7-9
j_call: TRBJ1-5
d_call: -
clone_size: -
cdr3_aa: CASSLSGYQPQHF
cdr3_nt: TGTGCCAGCAGCTTATCGGGGTATCAGCCCCAGCATTTT

v_call: TRBV19
j_call: TRBJ1-2
d_call: -
clone_size: -
cdr3_aa: CASSISRTEPYGYTF
cdr3_nt: TGTGCCAGTAGTATTTCGAGGACAGAGCCTTATGGCTACACCTTC

v_call: TRBV19
j_call: TRBJ1-4
d_call: TRBD1
clone_size: many
cdr3_aa: CASSEQGFGEKLFF
cdr3_nt: TGTGCCAGTAGTGAACAGGGGTTCGGTGAAAAACTGTTTTTT

v_call: TRBV24-1
j_call: TRBJ1-5
d_call: -
clone_size: -
cdr3_aa: CATSDGGGPDNQPQHF
cdr3_nt: TGTGCCACCAGTGACGGGGGGGGGCCCGACAATCAGCCCCAGCATTTT

v_call: TRBV19
j_call: TRBJ1-5
d_call: -
clone_size: -
cdr3_aa: CASTYGTLSQHF
cdr3_nt: TGTGCCAGTACCTATGGGACACTGTCCCAGCATTTT

v_call: TRBV27
j_call: TRBJ1-6
d_call: TRBD1
clone_size: few
cdr3_aa: CASSPGTGGNSPLHF
cdr3_nt: TGTGCCAGCAGTCCTGGGACAGGGGGTAATTCACCCCTCCACTTT

v_call: TRBV2
j_call: TRBJ2-5
d_call: TRBD2
clone_size: -
cdr3_aa: CASSEGLAHYQETQYF
cdr3_nt: TGTGCCAGCAGTGAAGGACTAGCCCACTACCAAGAGACCCAGTACTTC

v_call: TRBV7-6
j_call: TRBJ2-2
d_call: TRBD2
clone_size: -
cdr3_aa: CASSFSGPGGGELFF
cdr3_nt: TGTGCCAGCAGCTTTAGCGGGCCGGGGGGCGGGGAGCTGTTTTTT

v_call: TRBV11-2
j_call: TRBJ2-2
d_call: TRBD1
clone_size: -
cdr3_aa: CASSPSTGYTGELFF
cdr3_nt: TGTGCCAGCAGCCCCTCGACAGGGTACACCGGGGAGCTGTTTTTT

v_call: TRBV3-1/TRBV3-2
j_call: TRBJ1-1
d_call: -
clone_size: -
cdr3_aa: CASSQARSNTEAFF
cdr3_nt: TGTGCCAGCAGCCAAGCAAGGAGCAACACTGAAGCTTTCTTT

v_call: TRBV3-1/TRBV3-2
j_call: TRBJ1-1
d_call: -
clone_size: -
cdr3_aa: CASSFGGTNTEAFF
cdr3_nt: TGTGCCAGCAGCTTCGGGGGAACGAACACTGAAGCTTTCTTT

v_call: TRBV19
j_call: TRBJ1-5
d_call: -
clone_size: few
cdr3_aa: CASSAGRGGISNQPQHF
cdr3_nt: TGTGCCAGTAGTGCGGGAAGGGGAGGAATTAGCAATCAGCCCCAGCATTTT

v_call: TRBV5-1
j_call: TRBJ2-3
d_call: TRBD2
clone_size: -
cdr3_aa: CASSRILAGNTDTQYF
cdr3_nt: TGCGCCAGTAGCCGGATACTAGCGGGGAACACAGATACGCAGTATTTT

v_call: TRBV7-2
j_call: TRBJ1-3
d_call: -
clone_size: -
cdr3_aa: CASSLALRGEYGNTIYF
cdr3_nt: TGTGCCAGCAGCTTAGCGCTCAGGGGCGAATATGGAAACACCATATATTTT

v_call: TRBV19
j_call: TRBJ1-2
d_call: TRBD1
clone_size: few
cdr3_aa: CASRPGQGPNYGYTF
cdr3_nt: TGTGCCAGTAGACCGGGACAGGGTCCCAACTATGGCTACACCTTC

v_call: TRBV7-9
j_call: TRBJ1-6
d_call: TRBD1
clone_size: -
cdr3_aa: CASSTGTGDSPLHF
cdr3_nt: TGTGCCAGCAGCACCGGGACAGGGGATTCACCCCTCCACTTT

v_call: TRBV24-1
j_call: TRBJ2-6
d_call: -
clone_size: -
cdr3_aa: CATSEGQGTPGANVLTF
cdr3_nt: TGTGCCACCAGTGAAGGGCAGGGAACCCCTGGGGCCAACGTCCTGACTTTC

v_call: TRBV20-1
j_call: TRBJ2-3
d_call: -
clone_size: -
cdr3_aa: CSASYSWASSTDTQYF
cdr3_nt: TGCAGTGCTAGTTACAGTTGGGCGTCCAGCACAGATACGCAGTATTTT

v_call: TRBV5-1
j_call: TRBJ1-4
d_call: TRBD1
clone_size: -
cdr3_aa: CASSPGQGRATNEKLFF
cdr3_nt: TGCGCCAGCAGCCCGGGACAGGGGCGGGCAACTAATGAAAAACTGTTTTTT

v_call: TRBV5-8
j_call: TRBJ2-5
d_call: TRBD2
clone_size: -
cdr3_aa: CASSRGASGETQYF
cdr3_nt: TGTGCCAGCAGCCGAGGGGCTAGCGGAGAGACCCAGTACTTC

v_call: TRBV6-1
j_call: TRBJ1-5
d_call: -
clone_size: -
cdr3_aa: CASSEQATAGGPQHF
cdr3_nt: TGTGCCAGCAGTGAACAGGCTACAGCCGGGGGGCCCCAGCATTTT

v_call: TRBV6-1
j_call: TRBJ1-6
d_call: -
clone_size: -
cdr3_aa: CASSAADWSSYNSPLHF
cdr3_nt: TGTGCCAGCAGTGCCGCCGACTGGAGCTCCTATAATTCACCCCTCCACTTT

v_call: TRBV6-1
j_call: TRBJ2-1
d_call: TRBD1
clone_size: -
cdr3_aa: CASSSGQGLTNEQFF
cdr3_nt: TGTGCCAGCAGTTCTGGACAGGGACTGACCAATGAGCAGTTCTTC

v_call: TRBV11-2
j_call: TRBJ1-1
d_call: -
clone_size: few
cdr3_aa: CASSYRENTEAFF
cdr3_nt: TGTGCCAGCAGTTACAGGGAGAACACTGAAGCTTTCTTT

v_call: TRBV10-1
j_call: TRBJ2-5
d_call: -
clone_size: -
cdr3_aa: CASSESGEETQYF
cdr3_nt: TGCGCCAGCAGTGAGTCAGGGGAAGAGACCCAGTACTTC

v_call: TRBV6-2/TRBV6-3
j_call: TRBJ1-5
d_call: -
clone_size: few
cdr3_aa: CASSYRQEQPQHF
cdr3_nt: TGTGCCAGCAGTTACCGACAAGAGCAGCCCCAGCATTTT

v_call: TRBV18
j_call: TRBJ2-3
d_call: -
clone_size: -
cdr3_aa: CASSPPNGREADTQYF
cdr3_nt: TGTGCCAGCTCACCACCTAATGGCAGGGAAGCAGATACGCAGTATTTT

v_call: TRBV7-2
j_call: TRBJ2-7
d_call: -
clone_size: -
cdr3_aa: CASSLEQGFYEQYF
cdr3_nt: TGTGCCAGCAGCTTAGAACAGGGTTTCTACGAGCAGTACTTC

v_call: TRBV28
j_call: TRBJ1-4
d_call: -
clone_size: -
cdr3_aa: CASRQGINEKLFF
cdr3_nt: TGTGCCAGCAGGCAGGGGATTAATGAAAAACTGTTTTTT

v_call: TRBV3-1/TRBV3-2
j_call: TRBJ1-2
d_call: -
clone_size: -
cdr3_aa: CASSPVTTNYGYTF
cdr3_nt: TGTGCCAGCAGCCCTGTGACTACTAACTATGGCTACACCTTC

v_call: TRBV2
j_call: TRBJ2-5
d_call: TRBD1
clone_size: -
cdr3_aa: CASSYGQGPETQYF
cdr3_nt: TGTGCCAGCAGTTACGGACAGGGTCCAGAGACCCAGTACTTC

v_call: TRBV19
j_call: TRBJ2-7
d_call: TRBD1
clone_size: -
cdr3_aa: CASRDRGQGEQYF
cdr3_nt: TGTGCCAGTAGGGACAGGGGGCAAGGCGAGCAGTACTTC

v_call: TRBV30
j_call: TRBJ2-4
d_call: TRBD1
clone_size: -
cdr3_aa: CAWSRGQGKNIQYF
cdr3_nt: TGTGCCTGGAGTAGGGGGCAGGGCAAAAACATTCAGTACTTC

v_call: TRBV27
j_call: TRBJ1-5
d_call: TRBD1
clone_size: -
cdr3_aa: CASRPGTGANQPQHF
cdr3_nt: TGTGCCAGCAGACCCGGGACAGGGGCGAATCAGCCCCAGCATTTT

v_call: TRBV6-5
j_call: TRBJ2-1
d_call: -
clone_size: -
cdr3_aa: CASSFYRGGDEQFF
cdr3_nt: TGTGCCAGCAGTTTTTACAGGGGCGGGGATGAGCAGTTCTTC

v_call: TRBV2
j_call: TRBJ1-5
d_call: TRBD1
clone_size: -
cdr3_aa: CASSASTGGNQPQHF
cdr3_nt: TGTGCCAGCAGTGCCTCGACAGGGGGCAATCAGCCCCAGCATTTT

v_call: TRBV6-5
j_call: TRBJ1-2
d_call: -
clone_size: -
cdr3_aa: CASSYTPGSGYTF
cdr3_nt: TGTGCCAGCAGTTACACCCCGGGGAGTGGCTACACCTTC

v_call: TRBV18
j_call: TRBJ2-5
d_call: TRBD1
clone_size: -
cdr3_aa: CASSPQGQGQETQYF
cdr3_nt: TGTGCCAGCTCACCTCAGGGACAGGGCCAAGAGACCCAGTACTTC

v_call: TRBV30
j_call: TRBJ1-6
d_call: -
clone_size: -
cdr3_aa: CAWASGGNWIGSPLHF
cdr3_nt: TGTGCCTGGGCCTCTGGGGGGAACTGGATAGGATCACCCCTCCACTTT

v_call: TRBV4-3
j_call: TRBJ1-1
d_call: TRBD1
clone_size: once
cdr3_aa: CASSLDRGGTEAFF
cdr3_nt: TGCGCCAGCAGCCTGGACAGGGGAGGCACTGAAGCTTTCTTT

v_call: TRBV28
j_call: TRBJ2-6
d_call: TRBD1
clone_size: -
cdr3_aa: CASGTGGAGANVLTF
cdr3_nt: TGTGCCAGCGGTACAGGGGGCGCTGGGGCCAACGTCCTGACTTTC

v_call: TRBV12-3/TRBV12-4
j_call: TRBJ2-3
d_call: TRBD2
clone_size: -
cdr3_aa: CASQAGGGDTQYF
cdr3_nt: TGTGCCAGCCAAGCGGGGGGGGGAGATACGCAGTATTTT